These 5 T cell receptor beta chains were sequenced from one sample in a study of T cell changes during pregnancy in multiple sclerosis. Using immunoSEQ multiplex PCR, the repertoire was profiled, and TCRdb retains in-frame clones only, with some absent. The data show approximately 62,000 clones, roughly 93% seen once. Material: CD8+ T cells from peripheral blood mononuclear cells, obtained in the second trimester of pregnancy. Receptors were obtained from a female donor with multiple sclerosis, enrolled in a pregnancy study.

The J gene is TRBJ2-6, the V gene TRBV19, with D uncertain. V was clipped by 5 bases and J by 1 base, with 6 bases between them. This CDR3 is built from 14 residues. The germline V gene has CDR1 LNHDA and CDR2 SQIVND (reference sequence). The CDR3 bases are TGTGCCAGTAGTCCTAGATCTGGGGCCAACGTCCTGACTTTC. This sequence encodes CASSPRSGANVLTF.

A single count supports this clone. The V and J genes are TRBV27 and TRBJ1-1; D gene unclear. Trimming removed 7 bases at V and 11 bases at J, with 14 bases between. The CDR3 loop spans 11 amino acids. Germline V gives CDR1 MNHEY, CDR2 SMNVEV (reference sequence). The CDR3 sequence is CASTLGDEAFF. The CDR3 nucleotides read TGTGCCAGCACCCTCGGAGATGAGGCTTTCTTT.

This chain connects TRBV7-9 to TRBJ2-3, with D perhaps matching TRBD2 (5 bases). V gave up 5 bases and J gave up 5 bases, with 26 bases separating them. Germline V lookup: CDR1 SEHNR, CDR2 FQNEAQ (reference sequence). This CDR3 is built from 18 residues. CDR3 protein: CASSTTNRYSSGIDTQYF. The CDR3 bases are TGTGCCAGCAGCACAACCAACCGGTACTCGTCCGGGATAGATACGCAGTATTTT.

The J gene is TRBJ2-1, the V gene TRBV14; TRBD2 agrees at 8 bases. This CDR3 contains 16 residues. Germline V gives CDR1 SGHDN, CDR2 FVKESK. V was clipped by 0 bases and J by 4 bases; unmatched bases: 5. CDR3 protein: CASSQEAGVTYNEQFF. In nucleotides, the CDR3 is TGTGCCAGCAGCCAAGAAGCGGGAGTGACGTACAATGAGCAGTTCTTC.

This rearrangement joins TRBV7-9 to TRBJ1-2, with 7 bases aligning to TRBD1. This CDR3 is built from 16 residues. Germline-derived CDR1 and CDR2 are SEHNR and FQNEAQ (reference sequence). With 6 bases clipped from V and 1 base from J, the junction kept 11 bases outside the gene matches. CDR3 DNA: TGTGCCAGCAGGCCCCCCGGGGACAGATATAACTATGGCTACACCTTC. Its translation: CASRPPGDRYNYGYTF. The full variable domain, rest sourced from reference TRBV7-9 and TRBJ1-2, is DTGVSQNPRHKITKRGQNVTFRCDPISEHNRLYWYRQTLGQGPEFLTYFQNEAQLEKSRLLSDRFSAERPKGSFSTLEIQRTEQGDSAMYLCASRPPGDRYNYGYTFGSGTRLTVV.